The 13 T cell receptor beta chains below all came from one sample that was sequenced in a study of T cells in narcolepsy listed by TCRdb under 2018. Libraries were made using the immunoSEQ multiplex PCR assay. Not all clones reach the TCRdb copy of this immuneACCESS table, which keeps in-frame sequences only. Checked studies attribute under half of the gap to unresolved V genes and leave the rest unexplained. For this sample the table gives approximately 25,000 clones, of which around 82% were detected only once. Of the sample, nearly 3.5% falls within the top ten clones. Sequencing was done on a sample of CD45RA- memory CD4+ T cells from PBMCs. The sample's cell subset or site label, in plain terms: memory T cells sorted ex vivo from peripheral blood. These receptors all come from a human donor with narcolepsy.

The V and J genes are TRBV7-2 and TRBJ2-1; 10 bases map to TRBD2. The V and J ends lost 4 bases and 1 base, in that order; junction bases with no gene match: 10. From germline, CDR1 is SGHTA and CDR2 FQGNSA. There are 18 residues in the CDR3. In nucleotides, the CDR3 is TGTGCCAGCAGCTCACCCCAGCGGGGGGGGAAATCCTACAATGAGCAGTTCTTC. It codes for CASSSPQRGGKSYNEQFF. The complete variable domain, with remaining parts taken from reference TRBV7-2 and TRBJ2-1, reads GAGVSQSPSNKVTEKGKDVELRCDPISGHTALYWYRQSLGQGLEFLIYFQGNSAPDKSGLPSDRFSAERTGGSVSTLTIQRTQQEDSAVYLCASSSPQRGGKSYNEQFFGPGTRLTVL.

In this sample, this clone turned up once. The V gene is TRBV13, the J gene TRBJ2-3; D call uncertain. CDR3 length equals 15 residues. CDR1 and CDR2 (germline): PRHDT, FYEKMQ (reference sequence). Trimming removed 5 bases at V and 1 base at J, with 13 bases between. CDR3 region: CASSLTYRGTDTQYF. The CDR3 nucleotides read TGTGCCAGCAGCCTTACATACCGGGGCACAGATACGCAGTATTTT.

This clone was counted once. The rearrangement links TRBV6-5 to TRBJ1-1, with D unresolved. Trimming removed 7 bases from V and 5 bases from J, with 20 bases in between. The CDR3 is 15 residues long. In germline, CDR1 is MNHEY, CDR2 SVGAGI. CDR3 in DNA: TGTGCCAGCAATCCTCAGGAGGGAAGAGGGACTGAAGCTTTCTTT. This gives the protein CASNPQEGRGTEAFF.

This clone was counted only a few times. This chain connects TRBV10-2 to TRBJ1-4; D perhaps matches TRBD1 (5 bases). Trimming pared 11 bases from V and 5 bases from J, leaving 18 bases between. The CDR3 has 14 amino acids. Germline CDR1 and CDR2: WSHSY and SAAADI. The CDR3 loop is CAGNRDEPNEKLFF. The DNA for the CDR3 is TGCGCCGGAAACCGGGACGAGCCGAATGAAAAACTGTTTTTT.

J is TRBJ1-2 and V is TRBV18; D possibly corresponds to TRBD1 (6 bases). The ends were cut back, 2 bases at V and 3 bases at J, with 13 bases in the middle. Per the germline V gene, CDR1 is KGHSH and CDR2 is LQKENI. The CDR3 spans 15 residues. CDR3 region: CASSPNGSGDYGYTF. The CDR3 nucleotides read TGTGCCAGCTCACCAAACGGGTCAGGGGACTATGGCTACACCTTC.

This clone was detected only once. Here the CDR3 DNA reads TGTGCCAGCAGCTTGGGAGTCGGCTACACCTTC. Its translation: CASSLGVGYTF. This chain joins TRBV11-2 and TRBJ1-2; the D is unclear. V dropped 3 bases and J dropped 8 bases, with 7 bases sitting between them. The germline CDR1 and CDR2 sequences are SGHAT and FQNNGV. CDR3 length: 11 residues.

This clone is a singleton in its sample. This chain uses TRBV11-2 with TRBJ2-1, with D uncertain. This CDR3 region has 11 residues. V was trimmed by 3 bases and J by 11 bases, leaving 8 bases between them. Germline lookup yields CDR1 SGHAT and CDR2 FQNNGV. CDR3 nucleotides: TGTGCCAGCAGCTTCCCCCTCAAGCAGTTCTTC. This encodes CASSFPLKQFF.

This clone was counted only a few times. This chain connects TRBV30 to TRBJ2-2; TRBD2 matches 12 bases. V dropped 3 bases and J dropped 1; count of bases not matched to a gene: 0. Germline V gene data show CDR1 as GTSNPN and CDR2 as SVGIG (reference sequence). The CDR3 length is 15 residues. The CDR3 sequence is CAWRLAGGNTGELFF. The CDR3 bases are TGTGCCTGGAGACTAGCGGGGGGGAACACCGGGGAGCTGTTTTTT.

The chain carries TRBV19 and TRBJ1-6, with a weak D call TRBD1 (6 bases). The V end was cut by 7 bases, the J end by 4 bases, with 14 bases between. The CDR3 length is 15 residues. Germline V gene data show CDR1 as LNHDA and CDR2 as SQIVND (reference sequence). CDR3 region: CASTTTGIYNSPLHF. The CDR3 DNA reads as TGTGCCAGTACCACGACAGGAATATATAATTCACCCCTCCACTTT.

The chain is built from TRBV6-4 and TRBJ2-3, with no clear D. Germline V gene data show CDR1 as MRHNA and CDR2 as SNTAGT. The CDR3 covers 13 residues. V lost 5 bases to trimming and J lost 3 bases, with 9 bases between them. The CDR3 sequence is CASSFLVTDTQYF. The CDR3, as DNA: TGTGCCAGCAGTTTTCTAGTGACAGATACGCAGTATTTT.

This clone was counted only a few times. The rearrangement joins TRBV7-9 to TRBJ1-4, with D perhaps TRBD1 (5 bases). V dropped 4 bases and J dropped 5 bases, with 14 bases sitting between them. The germline gives CDR1 SEHNR, CDR2 FQNEAQ (reference sequence). CDR3 length equals 15 residues. CDR3 in DNA: TGTGCCAGCAGCTCCATCTCGGGGGAGAATGAAAAACTGTTTTTT. Translation gives CASSSISGENEKLFF.

The chain recombines TRBV10-1 with TRBJ1-1; D remains unclear. Trimming shortened V by 11 bases and J by 3 bases, and 16 bases separated the two germline ends. The CDR3 consists of 13 residues. From germline, CDR1 is WNHNN and CDR2 SYGVQD (reference sequence). The CDR3, as DNA: TGCGCCCATGGAAGGGTAAAGGACACTGAAGCTTTCTTT. Amino acid sequence: CAHGRVKDTEAFF.

This chain connects TRBV18 to TRBJ1-2; TRBD1 is a possible D gene (5 bases). The CDR3 extends over 14 amino acids. The ends were cut back, 4 bases at V and 4 bases at J, with 13 bases in the middle. Germline values: CDR1 KGHSH, CDR2 LQKENI. The CDR3 DNA is TGTGCCAGCTCACTTGAGGGGCGCCCCTATGGCTACACCTTC. It translates to CASSLEGRPYGYTF.